The 16 T cell receptor beta chains given below trace back to one sample, sequenced in a study of CD8 T cells in Susac syndrome. With random hexamers, roughly 0.45 to 1 ug RNA was reverse transcribed. TCRdb used MiXCR to reprocess the immunoSEQ multiplex PCR reads, holding one entry per CDR3 protein. The sample shows about 440,000 distinct CDR3 sequences, 75% to 90% of them seen only once. The specimen sequenced was CD8+ T cells from PBMCs. The receptors were sampled from a human donor with multiple sclerosis.

This clonotype occurred a few times. The chain joins TRBV9 to TRBJ2-1; D gene uncertain. CDR1 SGDLS and CDR2 YYNGEE come from the germline V gene. CDR3 length: 15 residues. The V end was cut by 0 bases, the J end by 2 bases, with 9 bases between. The CDR3 nucleotides are TGTGCCAGCAGCGTAGCTGGCGATCCCTACAATGAGCAGTTCTTC. Translated: CASSVAGDPYNEQFF.

V is TRBV2 and J is TRBJ1-1; D uncertain. The CDR3 consists of 13 residues. CDR1 and CDR2 from the germline V gene are SNHLY and FYNNEI. Trimming took 5 bases from V and 11 from J, leaving 18 bases between them. The CDR3 loop reads CASSPGVSSVAFF. In nucleotides, the CDR3 is TGTGCCAGCAGTCCTGGCGTCTCATCTGTCGCTTTCTTT. Drawing the rest from reference TRBV2 and TRBJ1-1, the complete variable domain is EPEVTQTPSHQVTQMGQEVILRCVPISNHLYFYWYRQILGQKVEFLVSFYNNEISEKSEIFDDQFSVERPDGSNFTLKIRSTKLEDSAMYFCASSPGVSSVAFFGQGTRLTVV.

This rearrangement joins TRBV19 to TRBJ1-2; no reliable D call. The V and J ends lost 1 base and 2 bases respectively, with 8 bases between them. The germline gives CDR1 LNHDA, CDR2 SQIVND (reference sequence). The CDR3 loop spans 14 amino acids. CDR3 coding DNA: TGTGCCAGTAGTATAGGTGGAGCAAACTATGGCTACACCTTC. Translating it yields CASSIGGANYGYTF.

This clonotype was seen only a few times. V and J are TRBV20-1 and TRBJ1-2; TRBD1 is a possible D gene (6 bases). Trimming cost V 0 bases and J 4 bases, with 15 bases left between them. Germline CDR1 and CDR2: DFQATT and SNEGSKA (reference sequence). This CDR3 comprises 15 residues. In nucleotides, the CDR3 is TGCAGTGCTAGAGATTTCCGGGGGCGCATCTATGGCTACACCTTC. It yields the protein CSARDFRGRIYGYTF.

The chain links TRBV19 to TRBJ1-2; 9 nucleotides agree with TRBD1. The CDR3 extends over 13 amino acids. Trimming took 3 bases from V and 7 from J; bases not matched to a gene: 3. Germline assignment: CDR1 LNHDA and CDR2 SQIVND (reference sequence). CDR3 DNA sequence: TGTGCCAGTAGTATCCGGGACAGGGTTGGCTACACCTTC. The encoded protein is CASSIRDRVGYTF.

This clonotype showed up just a few times. The chain carries TRBV27 and TRBJ1-1; D uncertain. The V end lost 5 bases, the J end lost 4 bases, and 11 bases lay between the germline ends. This CDR3 contains 13 residues. The germline gives CDR1 MNHEY, CDR2 SMNVEV (reference sequence). CDR3 sequence: CASSPTGVTEAFF. The CDR3 nucleotides read TGTGCCAGCAGTCCTACCGGGGTCACTGAAGCTTTCTTT.

The chain has TRBV4-1 and TRBJ2-3, with 11 bases matching TRBD2. V shed 2 bases and J 2 bases; nucleotides not matched to a gene: 6. The CDR3 is 17 amino acids. Germline-derived CDR1 and CDR2 are MGHRA and YSYEKL. CDR3 in amino acids: CASSQPGTSGITDTQYF. DNA of the CDR3: TGCGCCAGCAGCCAACCTGGGACTAGCGGAATCACAGATACGCAGTATTTT.

The rearrangement links TRBV10-1 to TRBJ2-1; D may be TRBD1 (5 bases). The V and J ends lost 2 bases and 5 bases respectively, with 13 bases between them. CDR1 and CDR2 (germline): WNHNN, SYGVQD (reference sequence). The CDR3 sequence is 15 residues long. CDR3 residues: CASSEPRAGNNEQFF. The CDR3 bases are TGCGCCAGCAGTGAGCCCAGGGCTGGAAACAATGAGCAGTTCTTC.

The chain employs TRBV4-1 and TRBJ2-7; D unresolved. Germline V lookup: CDR1 MGHRA, CDR2 YSYEKL. The ends were cut back, 1 base at V and 5 bases at J, with 6 bases in the middle. CDR3 length: 12 amino acids. CDR3 region: CASSQASHEQYF. DNA for the CDR3: TGCGCCAGCAGCCAAGCTTCTCACGAGCAGTACTTC.

The CDR3 region has the DNA TGTGCCAGCAGTCCGACAGGGTTCCGGGAGCTGTTTTTT. Its protein product is CASSPTGFRELFF. The rearrangement uses TRBV6-2 or TRBV6-3 and TRBJ2-2; TRBD1 matches at 7 bases. This CDR3 comprises 13 residues. From germline, CDR1 is MNHEY and CDR2 SVGEGT. J was trimmed by 9 bases and V by 5 bases; bases with no gene match: 6.

The chain has TRBV7-8 and TRBJ1-1; 11 bases are a match to TRBD1. Germline V gene lookup returns CDR1 SGHVS and CDR2 FQNEAQ. This CDR3 has 19 residues. The ends lost 7 bases at V and 3 bases at J; junction bases unmatched: 19. CDR3 bases: TGTGCCAGCACCAAGGACAGGGGGCTGGTTTATCTGTCGGACACTGAAGCTTTCTTT. It codes for CASTKDRGLVYLSDTEAFF.

The chain uses TRBV9 and TRBJ2-1; 7 positions agree with TRBD1. Germline assignment: CDR1 SGDLS and CDR2 YYNGEE. This CDR3 region has 15 residues. Trimming at V came to 3 bases and at J to 6 bases, leaving 9 bases not matched to a gene. CDR3 nucleotides: TGTGCCAGCAGCGAACAGGGGAGAAATGGCAATGAGCAGTTCTTC. Protein sequence: CASSEQGRNGNEQFF.

This clonotype was counted a single time. V and J are TRBV27 and TRBJ1-2, with D possibly matching TRBD1 (5 bases). This CDR3 spans 15 amino acids. V was trimmed by 6 bases and J by 5 bases, leaving 19 bases between them. Looked up from germline, CDR1 is MNHEY and CDR2 is SMNVEV (reference sequence). The CDR3 is CASRPGAASGYGYTF. Here the CDR3 DNA reads TGTGCCAGCAGGCCTGGGGCCGCCTCGGGGTATGGCTACACCTTC.

The rearrangement uses TRBV10-3 and TRBJ2-5; possible D gene TRBD2, 6 bases. The CDR3 has 14 amino acids. The germline V gene has CDR1 ENHRY and CDR2 SYGVKD. V was trimmed by 4 bases and J by 3 bases, leaving 12 bases between them. The CDR3 DNA is TGTGCCATCAGTGGCCGGGACTCTGAAGAGACCCAGTACTTC. This translates into CAISGRDSEETQYF.

This chain links TRBV30 with TRBJ2-3; D may be TRBD1 (6 bases). In germline, CDR1 is GTSNPN, CDR2 SVGIG (reference sequence). The ends were cut back, 1 base at V and 6 bases at J, with 14 bases in the middle. The CDR3 consists of 14 residues. The CDR3 sequence is CAWSDRVPGDTQYF. The CDR3 DNA reads as TGTGCCTGGAGTGACAGGGTTCCTGGGGATACGCAGTATTTT.

The chain links TRBV4-1 to TRBJ1-2; D unclear. The CDR3 is made up of 15 amino acids. Trimming pared 2 bases from V and 3 bases from J, leaving 13 bases between. Germline assignment: CDR1 MGHRA and CDR2 YSYEKL. CDR3 nucleotide sequence: TGCGCCAGCAGCCAAAGTCAACTAGGGCACTATGGCTACACCTTC. This sequence encodes CASSQSQLGHYGYTF.